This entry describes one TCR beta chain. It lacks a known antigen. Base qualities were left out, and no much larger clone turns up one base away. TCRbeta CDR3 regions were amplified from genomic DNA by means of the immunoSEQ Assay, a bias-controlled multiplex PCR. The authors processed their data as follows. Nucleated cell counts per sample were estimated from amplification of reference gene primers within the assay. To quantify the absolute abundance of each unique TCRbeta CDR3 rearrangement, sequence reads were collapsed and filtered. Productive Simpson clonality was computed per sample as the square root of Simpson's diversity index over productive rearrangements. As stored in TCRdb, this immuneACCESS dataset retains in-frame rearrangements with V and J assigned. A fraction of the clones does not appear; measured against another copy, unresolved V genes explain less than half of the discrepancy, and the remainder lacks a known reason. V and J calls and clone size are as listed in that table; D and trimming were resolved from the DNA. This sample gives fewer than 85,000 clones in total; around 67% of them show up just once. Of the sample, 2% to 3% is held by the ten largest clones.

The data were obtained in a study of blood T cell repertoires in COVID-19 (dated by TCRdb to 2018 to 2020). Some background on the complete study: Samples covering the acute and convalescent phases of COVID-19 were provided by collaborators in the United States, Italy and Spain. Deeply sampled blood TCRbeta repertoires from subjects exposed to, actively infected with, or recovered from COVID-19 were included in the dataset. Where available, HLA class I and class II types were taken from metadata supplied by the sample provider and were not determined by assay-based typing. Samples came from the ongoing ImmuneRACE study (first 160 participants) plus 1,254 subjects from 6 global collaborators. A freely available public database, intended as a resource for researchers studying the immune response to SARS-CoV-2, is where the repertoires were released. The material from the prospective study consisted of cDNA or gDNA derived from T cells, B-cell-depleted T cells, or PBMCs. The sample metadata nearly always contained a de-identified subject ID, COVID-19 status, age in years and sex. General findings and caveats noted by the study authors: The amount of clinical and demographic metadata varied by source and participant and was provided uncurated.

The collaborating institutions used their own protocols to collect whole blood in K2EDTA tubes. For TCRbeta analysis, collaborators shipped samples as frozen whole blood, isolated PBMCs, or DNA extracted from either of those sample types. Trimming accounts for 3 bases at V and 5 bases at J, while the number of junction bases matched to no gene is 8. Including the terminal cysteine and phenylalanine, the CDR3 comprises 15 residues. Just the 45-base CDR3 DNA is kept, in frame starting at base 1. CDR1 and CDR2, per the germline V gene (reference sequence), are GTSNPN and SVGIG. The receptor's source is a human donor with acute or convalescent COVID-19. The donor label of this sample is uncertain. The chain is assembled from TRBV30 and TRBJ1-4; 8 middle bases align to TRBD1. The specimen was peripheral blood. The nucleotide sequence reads TGTGCCTGGAGCGCGGGGGACAGGAGGAATGAAAAACTGTTTTTT. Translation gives CAWSAGDRRNEKLFF.